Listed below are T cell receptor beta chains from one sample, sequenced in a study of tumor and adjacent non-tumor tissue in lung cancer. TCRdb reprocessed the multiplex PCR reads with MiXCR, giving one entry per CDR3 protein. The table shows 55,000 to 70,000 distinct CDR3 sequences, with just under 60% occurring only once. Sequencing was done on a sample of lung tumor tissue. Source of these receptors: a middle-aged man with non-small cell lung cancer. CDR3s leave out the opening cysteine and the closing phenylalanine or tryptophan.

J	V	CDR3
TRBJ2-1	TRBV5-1	TSSLIAVLYNEQF
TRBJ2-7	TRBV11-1	ASSSIRDEQY
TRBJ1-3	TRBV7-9	ASSLGASGNTIY
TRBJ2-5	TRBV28	ASSLLPGTAEETQY
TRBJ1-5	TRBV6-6	ASSYGGNQSQH
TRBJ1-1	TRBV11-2	ASSSDVAEAF
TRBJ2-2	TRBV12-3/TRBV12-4	ASSLGFGELF
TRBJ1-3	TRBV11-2	ASCSSRGQGV
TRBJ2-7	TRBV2	ASRGPAGSYEQY
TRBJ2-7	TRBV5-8	VSSLGTGRAYEQY
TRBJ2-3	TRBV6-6	GSSCPTGQSTDTQY
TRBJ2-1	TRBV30	SWGGAGESNEQF
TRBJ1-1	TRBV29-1	SVREGSDTEAF
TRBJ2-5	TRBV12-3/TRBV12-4	ASSLLAGGPGETQY
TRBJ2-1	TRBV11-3	ARSLAGQAVKEQL
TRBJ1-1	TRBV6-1	ASSGFQGAGAEAF
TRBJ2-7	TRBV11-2	ASSARGQAPWEQY
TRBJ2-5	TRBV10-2	DSRRLAGVGETQY
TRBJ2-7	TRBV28	SSSTKRGTTKQY
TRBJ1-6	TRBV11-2	ASSFPGYNYNSPLH
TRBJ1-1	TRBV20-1	SAKTGAGTEAF
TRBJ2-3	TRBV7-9	ASSFKDTQY
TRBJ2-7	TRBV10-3	AISAGGTGDFYEQY
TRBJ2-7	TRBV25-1	ASSEKLAGTYKQY
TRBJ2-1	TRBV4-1	ASSPQGEMVNEQF
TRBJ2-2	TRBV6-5	ASTSPGTGELF
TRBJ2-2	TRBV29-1	SVQGGGELF
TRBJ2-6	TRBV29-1	SVGGLGGANVLT
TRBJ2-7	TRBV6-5	ASSYSRGNHEQY
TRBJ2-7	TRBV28	ASQDRSPPWEQC
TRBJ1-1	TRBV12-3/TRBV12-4	SSSLPGTVNTEAS
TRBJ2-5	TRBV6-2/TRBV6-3	ASSRLMRETQY
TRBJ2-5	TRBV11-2	ASSLVDLQETRY
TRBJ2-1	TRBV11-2	VRSSGGWDRNEQF
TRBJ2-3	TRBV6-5	ASRQLWRGAPS
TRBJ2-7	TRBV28	ASSLIQRSYEQY
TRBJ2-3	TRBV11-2	ASSVSGFSTDTQY